This TCR beta chain was captured in a study of graft-versus-host responses after intestinal transplantation. Study in general: Recipients received multivisceral, liver-intestinal, or isolated intestinal transplants.

Unmatched junction bases numbered 7, after V lost 5 bases and J lost 4 bases. CDR3 length equals 15 residues. CDR1 and CDR2 (germline): MGHRA, YSYEKL. Cell sorting after the reaction yielded proliferating CFSE-low CD3+CD4+ and CD3+CD8+ responders. Using immunoSEQ multiplex PCR, the repertoire was profiled, and TCRdb retains in-frame clones only, with some absent. Found here are 15,000 to 20,000 clones, under 40% of them singletons; the top ten hold approximately 2%. The TCR was taken from a human patient who was an organ donor for intestinal transplantation. This material consisted of alloreactive CD4+ T cells from a mixed lymphocyte reaction culture, taken before transplantation. Noted subset: CFSE-low proliferating T cells sorted from roughly six-day pre-transplant mixed lymphocyte reaction (GvH or HvG direction). The chain uses TRBV4-1 and TRBJ2-2; 7 nucleotides match TRBD1. CDR3 in amino acids: CASSYGTAFTGELFF. CDR3 bases: TGCGCCAGCAGCTATGGGACAGCCTTCACCGGGGAGCTGTTTTTT.